This T cell receptor beta chain originates from a study of CD8 T cells in ankylosing spondylitis. The study's findings and limits: Clones tied to disease were said to be significantly enriched in matched ankylosing spondylitis synovial fluid.

Trimming cost V 5 bases and J 2 bases; bases outside gene matches: 3. The CDR3 consists of 13 residues. A quantitative 5'-RACE method, one with molecular barcodes, was used to make TCR beta libraries. TCRdb redid the calling of the 5' RACE reads with MiXCR, one entry per CDR3 protein. This table has more than 150,000 distinct CDR3 sequences, 9.5% to 15% appearing once. This clonotype was recorded at least ten times. The antigen is not known. The clonotype comes from a male donor with ankylosing spondylitis or in good health (not recorded which). The material sequenced was blood, either unsorted or a sorted T cell fraction (not recorded which). The chain is built from TRBV12-3 or TRBV12-4 and TRBJ2-7; TRBD1 matches at 7 bases. This chain's CDR3 is CASSTGTAYEQYF. The CDR3 coding sequence is TGTGCCAGCAGTACCGGGACAGCCTACGAGCAGTACTTC.